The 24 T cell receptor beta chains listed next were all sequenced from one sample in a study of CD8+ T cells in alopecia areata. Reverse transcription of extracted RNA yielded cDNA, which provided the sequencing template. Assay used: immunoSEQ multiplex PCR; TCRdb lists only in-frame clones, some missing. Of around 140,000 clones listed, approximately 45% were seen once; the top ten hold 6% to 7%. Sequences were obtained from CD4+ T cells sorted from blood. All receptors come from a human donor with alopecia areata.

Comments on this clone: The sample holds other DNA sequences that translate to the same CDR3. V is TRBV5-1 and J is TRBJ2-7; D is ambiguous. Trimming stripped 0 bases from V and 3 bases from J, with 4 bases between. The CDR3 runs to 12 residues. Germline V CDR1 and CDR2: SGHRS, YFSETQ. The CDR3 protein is CASSLDGYEQYF. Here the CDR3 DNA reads TGCGCCAGCAGCTTGGATGGCTACGAGCAGTACTTC.

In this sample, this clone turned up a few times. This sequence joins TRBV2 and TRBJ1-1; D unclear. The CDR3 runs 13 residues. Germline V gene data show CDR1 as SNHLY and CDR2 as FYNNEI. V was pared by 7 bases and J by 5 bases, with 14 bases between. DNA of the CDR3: TGTGCCAGCAAAGTCTCTTTTCTGACTGAAGCTTTCTTT. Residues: CASKVSFLTEAFF.

This chain's CDR3 is CASSQDPGDHRASYNEQFF. Here the CDR3 DNA reads TGCGCCAGCAGCCAAGATCCCGGGGACCACAGGGCGTCTTACAATGAGCAGTTCTTC. The rearrangement links TRBV4-1 to TRBJ2-1; D might be TRBD1 (6 bases). V lost 0 bases and J 4 bases, leaving 22 bases between the germline ends. Germline assignment: CDR1 MGHRA and CDR2 YSYEKL. The CDR3 sequence is 19 residues long.

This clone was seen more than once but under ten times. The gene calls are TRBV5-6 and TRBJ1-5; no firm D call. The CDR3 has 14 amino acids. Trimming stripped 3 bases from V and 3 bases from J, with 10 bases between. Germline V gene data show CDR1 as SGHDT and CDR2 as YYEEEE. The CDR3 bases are TGTGCCAGCAGCTCCGCTGGCTCCAATCAGCCCCAGCATTTT. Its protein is CASSSAGSNQPQHF.

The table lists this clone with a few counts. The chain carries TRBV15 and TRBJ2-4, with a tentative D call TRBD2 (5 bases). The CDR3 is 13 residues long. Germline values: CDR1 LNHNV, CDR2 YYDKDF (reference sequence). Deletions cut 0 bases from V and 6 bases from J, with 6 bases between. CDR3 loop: CATSRDRGNIQYF. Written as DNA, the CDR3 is TGTGCCACCAGCAGAGATCGGGGAAACATTCAGTACTTC.

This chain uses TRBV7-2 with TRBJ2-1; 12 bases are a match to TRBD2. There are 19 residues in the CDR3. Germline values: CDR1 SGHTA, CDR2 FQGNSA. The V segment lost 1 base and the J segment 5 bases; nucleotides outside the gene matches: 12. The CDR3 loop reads CASSLGWRLAGGPDNEQFF. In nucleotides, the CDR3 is TGTGCCAGCAGCTTAGGTTGGAGGCTAGCGGGAGGGCCCGACAATGAGCAGTTCTTC.

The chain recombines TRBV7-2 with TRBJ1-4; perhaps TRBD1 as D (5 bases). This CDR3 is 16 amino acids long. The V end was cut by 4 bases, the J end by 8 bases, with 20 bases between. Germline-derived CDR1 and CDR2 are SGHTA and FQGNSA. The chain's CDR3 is CASSSHQGAGGEKLFF. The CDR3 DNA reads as TGTGCCAGCAGCTCCCACCAGGGAGCAGGAGGGGAAAAACTGTTTTTT.

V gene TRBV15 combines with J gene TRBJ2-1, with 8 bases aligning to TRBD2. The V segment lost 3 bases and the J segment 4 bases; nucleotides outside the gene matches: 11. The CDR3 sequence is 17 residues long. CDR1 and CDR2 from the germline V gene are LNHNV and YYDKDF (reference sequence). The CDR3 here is CATSRPGMASGYNEQFF. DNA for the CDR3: TGTGCCACCAGCAGGCCCGGGATGGCTAGCGGGTACAATGAGCAGTTCTTC.

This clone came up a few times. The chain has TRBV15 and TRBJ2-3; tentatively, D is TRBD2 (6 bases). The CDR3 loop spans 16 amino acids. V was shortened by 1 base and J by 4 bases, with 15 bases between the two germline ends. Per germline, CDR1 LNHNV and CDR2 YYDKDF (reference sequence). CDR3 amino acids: CATSRVVGGPSDTQYF. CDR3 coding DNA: TGTGCCACCAGCAGAGTTGTGGGAGGCCCCTCAGATACGCAGTATTTT.

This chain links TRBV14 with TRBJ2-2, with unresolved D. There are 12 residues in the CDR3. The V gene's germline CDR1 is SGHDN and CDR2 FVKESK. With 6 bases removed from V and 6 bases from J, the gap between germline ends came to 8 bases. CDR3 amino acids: CASRHSAGELFF. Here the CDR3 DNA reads TGTGCCAGCAGGCACAGTGCCGGGGAGCTGTTTTTT. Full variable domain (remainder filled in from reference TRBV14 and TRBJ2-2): EAGVTQFPSHSVIEKGQTVTLRCDPISGHDNLYWYRRVMGKEIKFLLHFVKESKQDESGMPNNRFLAERTGGTYSTLKVQPAELEDSGVYFCASRHSAGELFFGEGSRLTVL.

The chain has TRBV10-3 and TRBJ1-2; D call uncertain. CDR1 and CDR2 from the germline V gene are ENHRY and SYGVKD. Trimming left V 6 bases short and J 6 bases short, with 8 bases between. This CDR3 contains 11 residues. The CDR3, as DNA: TGTGCCATCAGGGGTGGCGATGGCTACACCTTC. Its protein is CAIRGGDGYTF.

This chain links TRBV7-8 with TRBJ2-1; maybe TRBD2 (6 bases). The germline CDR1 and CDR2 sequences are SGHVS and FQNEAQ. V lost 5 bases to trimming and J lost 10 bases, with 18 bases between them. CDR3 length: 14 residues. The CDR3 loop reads CASSPRDRGREQFF. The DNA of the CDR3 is TGTGCCAGCAGCCCGAGGGACCGAGGGAGGGAGCAGTTCTTC.

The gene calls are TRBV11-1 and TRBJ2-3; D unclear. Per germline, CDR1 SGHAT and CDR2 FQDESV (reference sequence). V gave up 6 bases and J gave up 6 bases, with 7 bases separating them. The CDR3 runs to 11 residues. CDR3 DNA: TGTGCCAGCAGGAGTGTGGATACGCAGTATTTT. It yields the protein CASRSVDTQYF.

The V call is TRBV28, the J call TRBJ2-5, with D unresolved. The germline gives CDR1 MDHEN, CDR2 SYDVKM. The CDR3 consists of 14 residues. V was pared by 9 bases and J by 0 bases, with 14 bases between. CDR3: CASHLPGHQETQYF. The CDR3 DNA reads TGTGCCAGTCACCTCCCTGGTCACCAAGAGACCCAGTACTTC.

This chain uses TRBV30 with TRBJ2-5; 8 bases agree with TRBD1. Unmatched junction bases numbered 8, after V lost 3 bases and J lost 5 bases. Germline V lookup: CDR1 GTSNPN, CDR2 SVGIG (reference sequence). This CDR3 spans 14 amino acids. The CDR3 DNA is TGTGCCTGGAGAGTTCCAGGGGGCCTGGAGACCCAGTACTTC. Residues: CAWRVPGGLETQYF.

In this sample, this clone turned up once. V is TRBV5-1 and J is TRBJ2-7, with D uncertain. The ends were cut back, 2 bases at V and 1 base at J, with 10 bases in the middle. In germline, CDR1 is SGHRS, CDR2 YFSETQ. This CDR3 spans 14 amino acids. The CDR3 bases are TGCGCCAGCAGCTTAAATGCCAGGTCCTACGAGCAGTACTTC. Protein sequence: CASSLNARSYEQYF.

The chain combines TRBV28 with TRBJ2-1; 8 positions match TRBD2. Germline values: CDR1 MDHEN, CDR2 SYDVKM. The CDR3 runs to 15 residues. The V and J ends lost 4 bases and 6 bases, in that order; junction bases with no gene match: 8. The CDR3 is CASSSSSGYSNEQFF. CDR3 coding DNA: TGTGCCAGCAGTTCTTCTAGCGGGTACTCCAATGAGCAGTTCTTC.

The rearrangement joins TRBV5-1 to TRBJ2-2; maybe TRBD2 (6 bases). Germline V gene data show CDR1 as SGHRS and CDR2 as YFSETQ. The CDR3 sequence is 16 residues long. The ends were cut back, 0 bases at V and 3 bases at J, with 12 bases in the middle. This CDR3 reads CASSLVEERDTGELFF. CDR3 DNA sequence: TGCGCCAGCAGCTTGGTAGAGGAGCGGGACACCGGGGAGCTGTTTTTT.

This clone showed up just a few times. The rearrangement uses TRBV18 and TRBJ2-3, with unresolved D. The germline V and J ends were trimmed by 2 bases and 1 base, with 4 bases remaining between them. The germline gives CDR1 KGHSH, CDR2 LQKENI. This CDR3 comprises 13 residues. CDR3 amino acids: CASSPSGTDTQYF. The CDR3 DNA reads TGTGCCAGCTCACCATCTGGCACAGATACGCAGTATTTT. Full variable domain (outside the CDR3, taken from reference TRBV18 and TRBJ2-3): NAGVMQNPRHLVRRRGQEARLRCSPMKGHSHVYWYRQLPEEGLKFMVYLQKENIIDESGMPKERFSAEFPKEGPSILRIQQVVRGDSAAYFCASSPSGTDTQYFGPGTRLTVL.

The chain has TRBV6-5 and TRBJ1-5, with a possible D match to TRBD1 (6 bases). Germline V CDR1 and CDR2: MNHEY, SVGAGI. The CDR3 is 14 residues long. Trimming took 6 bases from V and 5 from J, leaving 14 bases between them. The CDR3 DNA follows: TGTGCCAGCAGGGCTACAGGGTTTGATCAGCCCCAGCATTTT. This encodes CASRATGFDQPQHF.

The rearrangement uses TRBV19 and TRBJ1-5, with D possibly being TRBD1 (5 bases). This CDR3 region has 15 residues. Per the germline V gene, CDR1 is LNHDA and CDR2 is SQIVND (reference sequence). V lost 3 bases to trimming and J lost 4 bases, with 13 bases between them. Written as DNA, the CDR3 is TGTGCCAGTAGTATCAAGAGGGGTCCTAATCAGCCCCAGCATTTT. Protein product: CASSIKRGPNQPQHF.

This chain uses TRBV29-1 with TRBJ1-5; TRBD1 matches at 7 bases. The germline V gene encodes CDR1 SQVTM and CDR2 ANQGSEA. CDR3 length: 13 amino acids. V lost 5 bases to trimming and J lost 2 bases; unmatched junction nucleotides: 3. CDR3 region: CSVLTGRNQPQHF. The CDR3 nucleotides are TGCAGCGTTTTGACAGGGCGCAATCAGCCCCAGCATTTT.

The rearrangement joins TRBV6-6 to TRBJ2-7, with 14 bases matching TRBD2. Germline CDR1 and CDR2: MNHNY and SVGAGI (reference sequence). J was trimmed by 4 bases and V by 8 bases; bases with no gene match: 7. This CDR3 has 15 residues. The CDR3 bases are TGTGCCAGCCAAGGGACTAGCGGGAGAGGTTACGAGCAGTACTTC. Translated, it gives CASQGTSGRGYEQYF.

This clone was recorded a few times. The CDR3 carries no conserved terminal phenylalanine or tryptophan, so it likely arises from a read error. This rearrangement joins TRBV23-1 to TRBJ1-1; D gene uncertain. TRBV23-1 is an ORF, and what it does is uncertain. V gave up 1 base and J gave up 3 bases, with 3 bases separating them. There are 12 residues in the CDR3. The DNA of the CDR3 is TGCGCCAGCAGTCAATTACACACTGAAGCTTTCCTT. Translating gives CASSQLHTEAFL.